This T cell receptor (beta chain) emerged from a study of T cells in Graves' hyperthyroidism and ophthalmopathy. Using RNA transcripts as the source, TCR beta CDR3 regions were amplified. TCR CDR3 underwent first-round RT-PCR with the HTBI primer set. TCRdb reprocessed the multiplex PCR reads with MiXCR, giving one entry per CDR3 protein. The sample has approximately 700,000 distinct CDR3 sequences; 45% are singletons. This clonotype was found many times. V lost 7 bases and J lost 4, with 19 bases in between. This CDR3 contains 14 residues. Germline assignment: CDR1 SQVTM and CDR2 ANQGSEA. V is TRBV29-1 and J is TRBJ1-1, with D possibly TRBD1 on 5 matching bases. The clonotype comes from an adult man with Graves' disease, either hyperthyroidism or ophthalmopathy (not recorded which). The sample comprised peripheral blood or thyroid tissue (not recorded which). The CDR3 nucleotides are TGCAGCGCTCGAAACGAGGGTAGGGGCACTGAAGCTTTCTTT. Translation: CSARNEGRGTEAFF.